This TCR beta chain is drawn from a study of shared clonotypes between healthy human individuals. Study in general: The cohort comprised two women and a few men. Their ages spanned 18 to 49 years. Every donor yielded three CD4 naive, three CD4 memory, two CD8 naive and one CD8 memory plate. Regarding the study as a whole: Clonotype sharing among donors was thought likely to change with sequencing depth.

Details on this clone: Its specificity is not known.

Germline V gives CDR1 KGHSH, CDR2 LQKENI. V shed 0 bases, J shed 1 base, and the junction held 10 bases outside the gene matches. The CDR3 sequence is 19 residues long. Data came from immunoSEQ multiplex PCR; TCRdb stores just in-frame clones and leaves some out. The sample has about 960,000 clones; more than 75% are singletons. All donors qualified as healthy HIV-negative adults and had experienced no recent acute infections or vaccinations. The clonotype was recovered from a man between 18 and 35 years old in good health. V gene TRBV18 combines with J gene TRBJ2-5, with TRBD2 identical over 11 bases. The sequenced sample was memory CD4+ T cells sorted from blood. Subset denoted: CD45RA-negative fraction. This CDR3 is CASSPPKGTSGLIQETQYF. CDR3 coding DNA: TGTGCCAGCTCACCACCAAAAGGGACTAGCGGACTAATCCAAGAGACCCAGTACTTC.